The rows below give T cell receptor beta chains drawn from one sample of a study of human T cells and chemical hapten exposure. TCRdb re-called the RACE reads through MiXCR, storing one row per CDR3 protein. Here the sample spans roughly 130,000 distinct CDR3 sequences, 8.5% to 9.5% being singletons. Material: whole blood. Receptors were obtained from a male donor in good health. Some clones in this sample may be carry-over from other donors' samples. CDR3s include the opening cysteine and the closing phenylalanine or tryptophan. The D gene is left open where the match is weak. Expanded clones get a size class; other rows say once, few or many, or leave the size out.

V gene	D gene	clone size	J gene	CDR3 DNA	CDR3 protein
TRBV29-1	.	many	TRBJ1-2	TGCAGCGTTAGGAGTACTGGCAGTCGCCTAGCTAACTATGGCTACACCTTC	CSVRSTGSRLANYGYTF
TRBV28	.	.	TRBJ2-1	TGTGCCAGCACCGGAGCGGGGCAGGGGGCGTATGAGCAGTTCTTC	CASTGAGQGAYEQFF
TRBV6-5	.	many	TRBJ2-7	TGTGCCAGCAGTTCCGGGACGGGGTCCTACGAGCAGTACTTC	CASSSGTGSYEQYF
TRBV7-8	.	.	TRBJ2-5	TGTGCCAGCAGCTTCAGCGCGGGGAAAGAGACCCAGTACTTC	CASSFSAGKETQYF
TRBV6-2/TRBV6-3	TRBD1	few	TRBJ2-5	TGTGCCAGCAGTTCCTACTACCGGGACAGCACGAAAGAGACCCAGTACTTC	CASSSYYRDSTKETQYF
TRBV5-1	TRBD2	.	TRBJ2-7	TGCGCCAGCAGCTGGCTAGAGGGGACTAGCGGGGTCTACGAGCAGTACTTC	CASSWLEGTSGVYEQYF
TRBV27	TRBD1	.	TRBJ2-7	TGTGCCAGCACTACGTTGACCGGGACAGGGGTTGCCTACGAGCAGTACTTC	CASTTLTGTGVAYEQYF
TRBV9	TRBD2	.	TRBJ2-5	TGTGCCAGCAGCGCGACTAGCGGGATACAAGAGACCCAGTACTTC	CASSATSGIQETQYF
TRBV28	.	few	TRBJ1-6	TGTGCCAGCTCCTCCTGGACAGCCTTCCACTTT	CASSSWTAFHF
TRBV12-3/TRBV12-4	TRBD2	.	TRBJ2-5	TGTGCCAGCAGTCCCAGCGGGAGGGGAGGAGAGACCCAGTACTTC	CASSPSGRGGETQYF
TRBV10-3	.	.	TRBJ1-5	TGTGCCATCAGTTCCACAGGGAGCAATCAGCCCCAGCATTTT	CAISSTGSNQPQHF
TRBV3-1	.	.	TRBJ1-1	TGTGCCAGCAGCCAACCAATCGGGATGAACACTGAAGCTTTCTTT	CASSQPIGMNTEAFF
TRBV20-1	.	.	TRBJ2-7	TGCAGTGCTAGAGCGATTCCTTCGGACGAGCAGTACTTC	CSARAIPSDEQYF
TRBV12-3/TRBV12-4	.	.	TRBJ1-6	TGTGCCAGCGGAGGTACAGGGTTTAATTCACCCCTCCACTTT	CASGGTGFNSPLHF
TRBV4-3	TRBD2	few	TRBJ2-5	TGCGCCAGCAGCCAAGACTCCTCCGGGCCGGCGGGGGGCCCAGAGACCCAGTACTTC	CASSQDSSGPAGGPETQYF
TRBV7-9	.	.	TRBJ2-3	TGTGCCAGCAGCTTCCAAAGGAGGAAGGGAGATACGCAGTATTTT	CASSFQRRKGDTQYF
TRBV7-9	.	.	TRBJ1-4	TGTGCCAGCAGCCCCCGGATAGGGGGGAAAGATGAAAAACTGTTTTTT	CASSPRIGGKDEKLFF
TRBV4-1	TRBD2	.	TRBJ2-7	TGCGCCAGCAGCCATACTAGCGGGGGGTCCTACGAGCAGTACTTC	CASSHTSGGSYEQYF
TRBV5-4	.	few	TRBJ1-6	TGTGCCAGCAGCTTGGCCGGCGGATACTATAATTCACCCCTCCACTTT	CASSLAGGYYNSPLHF
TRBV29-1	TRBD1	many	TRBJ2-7	TGCAGCGTTCTCCAACCGGGACAGGGTCCCTACGAGCAGTACTTC	CSVLQPGQGPYEQYF
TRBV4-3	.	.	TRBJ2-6	TGCGCCAGCAGCCCGGCCCGCTCTGGGGCCAACGTCCTGACTTTC	CASSPARSGANVLTF
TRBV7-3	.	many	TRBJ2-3	TGTGCCAGCAGCTTAGTGCAGGGCGATACGCAGTATTTT	CASSLVQGDTQYF